Following are 19 T cell receptor beta chains from one sample sequenced in a study of OX40 agonist ivuxolimab in advanced cancers. Some clones are missing from TCRdb's copy, which holds only in-frame ones; the method was immunoSEQ multiplex PCR. The sample carries around 150,000 clones, under 95% recorded once. The sequencing used CD4+ or CD8+ T cells sorted from blood, collected in a trial of the OX40 agonist ivuxolimab. These receptors all come from an adult with an advanced solid tumor such as melanoma, head and neck, liver or kidney cancer.

V usage is TRBV30 and J usage is TRBJ1-4; no definite D call. The CDR3 has 12 residues. V was shortened by 0 bases and J by 8 bases, with 7 bases between the two germline ends. CDR1 is GTSNPN, CDR2 SVGIG, per germline (reference sequence). CDR3 in amino acids: CAWSVSGEKLFF. The CDR3 DNA sequence: TGTGCCTGGAGTGTTTCGGGGGAAAAACTGTTTTTT.

The genes are TRBV7-8 and TRBJ2-3; TRBD2 might be the D (5 bases). The CDR3 is 16 residues long. Germline V gene lookup returns CDR1 SGHVS and CDR2 FQNEAQ. V lost 5 bases, J lost 3 bases, and 18 bases lay in between. This CDR3 reads CASSPQTGLRTDTQYF. Written as DNA, the CDR3 is TGTGCCAGCAGCCCTCAGACGGGGTTGAGGACAGATACGCAGTATTTT.

This CDR3 reads CASSLGSQDEQYF. The CDR3 DNA is TGTGCCAGCAGCTTGGGATCGCAGGACGAGCAGTACTTC. This sequence joins TRBV5-6 and TRBJ2-7; D not certain. Germline V lookup: CDR1 SGHDT, CDR2 YYEEEE. The CDR3 is made up of 13 amino acids. V shed 0 bases and J shed 5 bases, with 9 bases lying between them.

The chain combines TRBV5-1 with TRBJ2-2; 8 nucleotides line up with TRBD1. V shed 4 bases and J 0 bases; nucleotides not matched to a gene: 2. The germline V gene has CDR1 SGHRS and CDR2 YFSETQ. The CDR3 is 15 residues long. The CDR3 DNA reads TGCGCCAGCAGCCGGGGACAGGCGAACACCGGGGAGCTGTTTTTT. Protein product: CASSRGQANTGELFF. Using reference TRBV5-1 and TRBJ2-2 for the parts outside the CDR3, the full variable domain is KAGVTQTPRYLIKTRGQQVTLSCSPISGHRSVSWYQQTPGQGLQFLFEYFSETQRNKGNFPGRFSGRQFSNSRSEMNVSTLELGDSALYLCASSRGQANTGELFFGEGSRLTVL.

This chain connects TRBV29-1 to TRBJ1-5; no clear D. The length of the CDR3 is 15 residues. The germline V and J ends were trimmed by 6 bases and 0 bases, with 15 bases remaining between them. Looked up from germline, CDR1 is SQVTM and CDR2 is ANQGSEA. The CDR3 sequence: CSVATDWNSNQPQHF. CDR3 nucleotide sequence: TGCAGCGTCGCTACCGACTGGAATAGCAATCAGCCCCAGCATTTT.

The chain recombines TRBV6-6 with TRBJ2-7, with TRBD1 matching 10 bases. This CDR3 has 15 residues. V lost 6 bases, J lost 0 bases, and 5 bases stayed unmatched. CDR1 is MNHNY and CDR2 is SVGAGI in the germline V gene (reference sequence). The CDR3 here is CASRKGQGSSYEQYF. Here the CDR3 DNA reads TGTGCCAGCAGAAAGGGACAGGGGAGCTCCTACGAGCAGTACTTC.

The rearrangement uses TRBV27 and TRBJ2-5, with TRBD1 matching over 8 bases. The tail of the sequence fits TRBJ2-7 better, so the J call may be wrong. CDR3 length equals 14 residues. Germline lookup yields CDR1 MNHEY and CDR2 SMNVEV (reference sequence). CDR3 protein: CASTKDRAAYEQYF. CDR3 DNA sequence: TGTGCCAGCACCAAGGACAGGGCAGCCTACGAGCAGTACTTC.

The chain links TRBV21-1 to TRBJ2-7; the table's D gene call, TRBD1, was not cross checked with the DNA. TRBV21-1 counts as a pseudogene. The CDR3 extends over 13 amino acids. CDR3 DNA: TGTGCCAGCGACACCCGACACCCCGCCGAGCAGTACTTC. Its translation is CASDTRHPAEQYF.

V is TRBV19 and J is TRBJ1-5; 7 bases agree with TRBD1. This CDR3 contains 16 residues. The ends lost 5 bases at V and 2 bases at J; junction bases unmatched: 9. CDR1 and CDR2 (germline): LNHDA, SQIVND (reference sequence). The CDR3 loop is CASSVHRGRGNQPQHF. The CDR3 DNA sequence: TGTGCCAGTAGTGTGCACAGGGGAAGGGGCAATCAGCCCCAGCATTTT.

This clone was detected once. The rearrangement links TRBV27 to TRBJ1-3, with TRBD1 as a possible D gene (5 bases). The ends were cut back, 10 bases at V and 3 bases at J, with 13 bases in the middle. The CDR3 consists of 13 residues. CDR1 is MNHEY and CDR2 is SMNVEV in the germline V gene (reference sequence). The CDR3 protein is CATRGAVGNTIYF. DNA for the CDR3: TGTGCCACTCGAGGGGCGGTTGGAAACACCATATATTTT.

J is TRBJ1-1 and V is TRBV19; 8 nucleotides agree with TRBD1. CDR3 length: 14 residues. J was trimmed by 3 bases and V by 5 bases; bases with no gene match: 5. Germline assignment: CDR1 LNHDA and CDR2 SQIVND (reference sequence). The CDR3 region has the DNA TGTGCCAGTAGTCTGTACAGGGGGGACACTGAAGCTTTCTTT. Its protein is CASSLYRGDTEAFF.

This sequence joins TRBV21-1 and TRBJ2-3; TRBD2 is taken as the D call from the table, unchecked against the DNA. TRBV21-1 is labeled a pseudogene. CDR3 size: 19 residues. For the CDR3, the DNA is TGTGCCAGCAGCCCACACTGGGGTTTACTAGCGCAGGCCCTAGATACGCAGTATTTT. It codes for CASSPHWGLLAQALDTQYF.

A single count supports this clone. V and J are TRBV14 and TRBJ2-2, with 11 bases that match TRBD2. With V trimmed by 0 bases and J by 1 base, 10 bases remained unmatched. The germline V gene has CDR1 SGHDN and CDR2 FVKESK. This CDR3 has 20 residues. The CDR3 region has the DNA TGTGCCAGCAGCCAAGATGTACGGGCTAGCGGGAGGTTGAACACCGGGGAGCTGTTTTTT. Its translation is CASSQDVRASGRLNTGELFF. Combining the CDR3 with reference TRBV14 and TRBJ2-2 gives the whole variable domain EAGVTQFPSHSVIEKGQTVTLRCDPISGHDNLYWYRRVMGKEIKFLLHFVKESKQDESGMPNNRFLAERTGGTYSTLKVQPAELEDSGVYFCASSQDVRASGRLNTGELFFGEGSRLTVL.

This sequence joins TRBV10-3 and TRBJ2-1; D is possibly TRBD2 (6 bases). This CDR3 region has 13 residues. Germline V gene data show CDR1 as ENHRY and CDR2 as SYGVKD. Between the trimmed V and J ends, which lost 4 bases and 11 bases, there was a span of 15 bases. The CDR3 DNA sequence: TGTGCCATCAGTGTCAATGCGCGGGGTCAGCAGTTCTTC. It yields the protein CAISVNARGQQFF.

The V gene is TRBV6-5, the J gene TRBJ1-2; D is ambiguous. CDR1 MNHEY and CDR2 SVGAGI come from the germline V gene. The CDR3 consists of 14 residues. Trimming took 6 bases from V and 1 from J, leaving 12 bases between them. The CDR3, as DNA: TGTGCCAGCAGGCCGATGGGGATTAACTATGGCTACACCTTC. Protein: CASRPMGINYGYTF.

CDR3 nucleotides: TGTGCCAGCAGCTCTTATCAGGGGGCTGGTGGCTACACCTTC. Protein product: CASSSYQGAGGYTF. The chain links TRBV7-3 to TRBJ1-2, with 8 bases matching TRBD1. The CDR3 consists of 14 residues. V lost 4 bases to trimming and J lost 7 bases; unmatched junction nucleotides: 8. The germline CDR1 and CDR2 sequences are SGHTA and FQGTGA.

The rearrangement joins TRBV11-3 to TRBJ2-7; 8 positions agree with TRBD2. The trim removed 3 bases at V and 6 bases at J, leaving 4 bases unmatched. CDR3 length: 13 amino acids. Looked up from germline, CDR1 is SGHNT and CDR2 is YENEEA. The CDR3 nucleotides read TGTGCCAGCAGCTTCGGGAGGGGTGGCGAGCAGTACTTC. This gives the protein CASSFGRGGEQYF.

V is TRBV27 and J is TRBJ2-3; D perhaps matches TRBD1 (6 bases). The V end was cut by 2 bases, the J end by 1 base, with 10 bases between. Germline V gene data show CDR1 as MNHEY and CDR2 as SMNVEV (reference sequence). The CDR3 totals 15 residues. Written as DNA, the CDR3 is TGTGCCAGCAGTTTACTACAGGGCCGCACAGATACGCAGTATTTT. Protein: CASSLLQGRTDTQYF.

The V gene is TRBV5-4, the J gene TRBJ2-7; 8 bases map to TRBD2. The germline V gene has CDR1 SGHNT and CDR2 YYREEE (reference sequence). J lost 2 bases, V lost 1 base, and 11 bases had no gene match. CDR3 length: 17 amino acids. CDR3 region: CASSLSSGIAKPYEQYF. The CDR3 nucleotides read TGTGCCAGCAGCTTGAGTAGCGGGATAGCCAAGCCCTACGAGCAGTACTTC.